This T cell receptor (beta chain) was observed in a study of cytomegalovirus exposure and HLA in healthy donors. Study information: The 120 validation repertoires matched the roughly 650 first-cohort repertoires in platform, a later analysis reported.

TCRdb's table, derived via immunoSEQ multiplex PCR, lists solely in-frame clones and lacks some. This table holds roughly 190,000 clones, around 86% found once. Concerning this clone itself: What it binds is not known.

General study results and limits: Across donors, most TCRs were seen rarely, yet some public ones were widespread. Cytomegalovirus association was assigned to approximately 180 TCR beta chains.

Trimming took 10 bases from V and 8 from J, leaving 11 bases between them. There are 10 residues in the CDR3. Germline V gives CDR1 MNHNS, CDR2 SASEGT. Sequencing was performed on PBMCs. This sequence was found in a woman aged 18-35 years in good health and CMV-seronegative. This chain links TRBV6-1 with TRBJ1-2; D is undetermined. The CDR3: CATERGGYTF. The CDR3 region has the DNA TGTGCCACGGAGAGAGGGGGCTACACCTTC.